Below are 30 T cell receptor beta chains sequenced from a single sample in a study of cytomegalovirus exposure and HLA in healthy donors. In the PCR, 60 Vbeta and 13 Jbeta primers were used. Libraries were prepared by immunoSEQ multiplex PCR; TCRdb keeps only in-frame clonotypes and omits some of them. The table records more than 95,000 clones, 12% to 15% of them present only once. The sample taken for sequencing was PBMCs. These TCRs come from a female donor in good health and CMV-seronegative.

This clone was counted a few times. One end of the junction does not line up with germline, which may come from a read error. The V and J genes are TRBV2 and TRBJ2-5; TRBD1 agrees at 10 bases. CDR3 length: 15 amino acids. Germline V gives CDR1 SNHLY, CDR2 FYNNEI. The CDR3 sequence is CASREGQGDWETQYF. The DNA of the CDR3 is TGTGCCAGCAGAGAAGGACAGGGGGATTGGGAGACCCAGTACTTC.

The chain has TRBV6-6 and TRBJ1-5; no clear D gene. Germline values: CDR1 MNHNY, CDR2 SVGAGI (reference sequence). V lost 6 bases, J lost 5 bases, and 11 bases lay in between. This CDR3 has 13 amino acids. The CDR3: CASRLPGDQPQHF. The CDR3 nucleotides read TGTGCCAGCAGACTGCCGGGAGATCAGCCCCAGCATTTT.

The chain links TRBV7-2 to TRBJ1-2; 11 bases map to TRBD1. V shed 5 bases and J 0 bases; nucleotides not matched to a gene: 5. This CDR3 region has 16 residues. CDR1 is SGHTA and CDR2 is FQGNSA in the germline V gene. In DNA form, the CDR3 reads TGTGCCAGCAGCCGCGGACAGGGGGCGTCTAACTATGGCTACACCTTC. Translating gives CASSRGQGASNYGYTF.

The table lists this clone with a few counts. The chain uses TRBV18 and TRBJ2-7; 11 bases are shared with TRBD2. This CDR3 region has 16 residues. The junction had 6 bases not matched to a gene; V was cut back by 5 bases and J by 0 bases. Germline V gene data show CDR1 as KGHSH and CDR2 as LQKENI. For the CDR3, the DNA is TGTGCCAGCTCAGATTTAGCGGGGGGGAGCTCCTACGAGCAGTACTTC. Translated, it gives CASSDLAGGSSYEQYF. The entire variable domain, with the rest obtained from reference TRBV18 and TRBJ2-7, is as follows: NAGVMQNPRHLVRRRGQEARLRCSPMKGHSHVYWYRQLPEEGLKFMVYLQKENIIDESGMPKERFSAEFPKEGPSILRIQQVVRGDSAAYFCASSDLAGGSSYEQYFGPGTRLTVT.

V and J are TRBV2 and TRBJ2-3; 8 bases fit TRBD2. Looked up from germline, CDR1 is SNHLY and CDR2 is FYNNEI. This CDR3 contains 13 residues. V was clipped by 6 bases and J by 3 bases; unmatched bases: 2. CDR3 DNA sequence: TGTGCCAGCAGCGAGCGGGAGACAGATACGCAGTATTTT. This gives the protein CASSERETDTQYF. The full variable domain, its missing parts supplied by reference TRBV2 and TRBJ2-3, is EPEVTQTPSHQVTQMGQEVILRCVPISNHLYFYWYRQILGQKVEFLVSFYNNEISEKSEIFDDQFSVERPDGSNFTLKIRSTKLEDSAMYFCASSERETDTQYFGPGTRLTVL.

This clone occurred a few times. The J gene is TRBJ1-4, the V gene TRBV10-3; D gene unclear. Germline V CDR1 and CDR2: ENHRY, SYGVKD. This CDR3 is built from 14 residues. Trimming left V 2 bases short and J 7 bases short, with 11 bases between. CDR3 DNA sequence: TGTGCCATCAGTGAGGTGGGAGACGGTGAAAAACTGTTTTTT. Amino acids: CAISEVGDGEKLFF.

The table lists this clone with a count of one. The chain uses TRBV5-1 and TRBJ1-2, with D perhaps matching TRBD1 (5 bases). This CDR3 has 17 residues. V gave up 4 bases and J gave up 6 bases, with 25 bases separating them. Germline V gene data show CDR1 as SGHRS and CDR2 as YFSETQ. The CDR3 DNA reads TGCGCCAGCAGCCATGTGCTAGGGGCTGCGTTTCTTGATGGCTACACCTTC. Protein: CASSHVLGAAFLDGYTF.

The chain has TRBV7-2 and TRBJ2-6; a weak D match, TRBD1 (6 bases). V was shortened by 4 bases and J by 0 bases, with 7 bases between the two germline ends. The germline gives CDR1 SGHTA, CDR2 FQGNSA. This CDR3 region has 15 residues. CDR3 coding DNA: TGTGCCAGCAGCTCCAGGGGCTCTGGGGCCAACGTCCTGACTTTC. This sequence encodes CASSSRGSGANVLTF. The whole variable domain, remainder taken from reference TRBV7-2 and TRBJ2-6, is GAGVSQSPSNKVTEKGKDVELRCDPISGHTALYWYRQSLGQGLEFLIYFQGNSAPDKSGLPSDRFSAERTGGSVSTLTIQRTQQEDSAVYLCASSSRGSGANVLTFGAGSRLTVL.

This clone showed up just a few times. The chain recombines TRBV28 with TRBJ1-2, with 7 bases aligning to TRBD1. The CDR3 is made up of 13 amino acids. The V gene's germline CDR1 is MDHEN and CDR2 SYDVKM. Losses at the gene ends were 3 bases for V and 4 bases for J; bases not matched to a gene: 2. CDR3 nucleotide sequence: TGTGCCAGCAGTTTTAGGGACAGCTATGGCTACACCTTC. Its protein product is CASSFRDSYGYTF.

This clone was observed a handful of times. The rearrangement joins TRBV10-3 to TRBJ2-7; 12 positions agree with TRBD2. The CDR3 is 14 amino acids. Germline V CDR1 and CDR2: ENHRY, SYGVKD. Germline trimming cut 4 bases from V and 6 bases from J; bases unmatched to any gene: 4. CDR3 amino acids: CAISGLAGAGEQYF. As DNA, the CDR3 is TGTGCCATCAGTGGACTAGCGGGAGCGGGCGAGCAGTACTTC.

This clone was detected only a few times. This chain joins TRBV6-6 and TRBJ2-3, with 11 nucleotides matching TRBD1. The ends lost 7 bases at V and 4 bases at J; junction bases unmatched: 10. Germline V gene lookup returns CDR1 MNHNY and CDR2 SVGAGI (reference sequence). CDR3 length: 16 residues. Here the CDR3 reads CASTPTGTGGSDTQYF. For the CDR3, the DNA is TGTGCCAGCACCCCAACCGGGACAGGGGGTTCAGATACGCAGTATTTT.

The rearrangement links TRBV27 to TRBJ2-5, with TRBD1 matching 8 bases. J lost 5 bases, V lost 5 bases, and 7 bases had no gene match. CDR3 length: 14 residues. CDR1 MNHEY and CDR2 SMNVEV come from the germline V gene (reference sequence). CDR3 in amino acids: CASSIQGAEETQYF. DNA for the CDR3: TGTGCCAGCAGTATCCAGGGGGCGGAGGAGACCCAGTACTTC.

The chain couples TRBV2 to TRBJ1-5, with a weak D call TRBD1 (5 bases). V lost 4 bases and J lost 5, with 9 bases in between. Germline V lookup: CDR1 SNHLY, CDR2 FYNNEI. CDR3 length: 13 residues. The CDR3 coding sequence is TGTGCCAGCAGTGTGGAGGGGCATCAGCCCCAGCATTTT. The encoded protein is CASSVEGHQPQHF.

A few counts support this clone. The chain recombines TRBV7-9 with TRBJ2-5, with unresolved D. V shed 8 bases and J shed 1 base, with 17 bases lying between them. The CDR3 covers 15 residues. CDR1 and CDR2 (germline): SEHNR, FQNEAQ (reference sequence). The CDR3, as DNA: TGTGCCAGCCTCCCTGAGTACGGGTTCCAAGAGACCCAGTACTTC. Encoded protein: CASLPEYGFQETQYF. The full variable domain, completed using reference TRBV7-9 and TRBJ2-5, is DTGVSQNPRHKITKRGQNVTFRCDPISEHNRLYWYRQTLGQGPEFLTYFQNEAQLEKSRLLSDRFSAERPKGSFSTLEIQRTEQGDSAMYLCASLPEYGFQETQYFGPGTRLLVL.

CDR3 loop: CASSPGHMNTEAFF. DNA for the CDR3: TGTGCCAGTAGCCCGGGACATATGAACACTGAAGCTTTCTTT. The V call is TRBV19, the J call TRBJ1-1; D might be TRBD1 (6 bases). CDR3 size: 14 residues. With 6 bases removed from V and 0 bases from J, the gap between germline ends came to 11 bases. Germline CDR1 and CDR2: LNHDA and SQIVND (reference sequence).

This clone has more than one count but fewer than ten. The chain has TRBV5-4 and TRBJ1-1; D is possibly TRBD1 (6 bases). The V end was cut by 1 base, the J end by 0 bases, with 16 bases between. CDR1 and CDR2 from the germline V gene are SGHNT and YYREEE (reference sequence). This CDR3 region has 17 residues. CDR3 amino acids: CASSLLLGGGMNTEAFF. The CDR3 nucleotides read TGTGCCAGCAGCTTGTTGCTGGGAGGGGGAATGAACACTGAAGCTTTCTTT.

There are a few counts of this clone. The V call is TRBV7-2, the J call TRBJ2-5; TRBD1 might be the D (5 bases). Deletions cut 6 bases from V and 5 bases from J, with 10 bases between. Germline V gene lookup returns CDR1 SGHTA and CDR2 FQGNSA. The CDR3 has 12 amino acids. The CDR3 DNA reads TGTGCCAGCAGGTTATGGGGCGAGACCCAGTACTTC. Its protein product is CASRLWGETQYF.

Comments on this clone: This same CDR3 is encoded by further DNA sequences in the sample. This chain links TRBV7-9 with TRBJ1-3; D is possibly TRBD1 (5 bases). From germline, CDR1 is SEHNR and CDR2 FQNEAQ (reference sequence). The CDR3 length is 15 residues. V was pared by 5 bases and J by 0 bases, with 11 bases between. CDR3 sequence reads: CASSLSQGSGNTIYF. CDR3 bases: TGTGCCAGCAGCCTAAGTCAGGGCTCTGGAAACACCATATATTTT.

This clone occurred a few times. CDR3 DNA sequence: TGTGCCAGCAGCCCGGCGACAGGGGTAGAGACCCAGTACTTC. Translation: CASSPATGVETQYF. The genes are TRBV4-2 and TRBJ2-5; the match to TRBD1 covers 8 bases. The CDR3 is 14 amino acids. The germline V gene encodes CDR1 LGHNA and CDR2 YNFKEQ. Trimming took 4 bases from V and 4 from J; bases not matched to a gene: 5.

The J gene is TRBJ2-3, the V gene TRBV30, with 8 bases identical to TRBD2. The CDR3 length is 15 residues. Looked up from germline, CDR1 is GTSNPN and CDR2 is SVGIG (reference sequence). J lost 6 bases, V lost 1 base, and 9 bases had no gene match. DNA of the CDR3: TGTGCCTGGAGTGCCGGACTAGCTAGGGCCGATACGCAGTATTTT. It is translated as CAWSAGLARADTQYF.

The chain uses TRBV5-1 and TRBJ2-3; a weak D match, TRBD1 (6 bases). The CDR3 is 16 amino acids. V lost 0 bases and J lost 0, with 11 bases in between. Germline V CDR1 and CDR2: SGHRS, YFSETQ. In DNA, the CDR3 is TGCGCCAGCAGCTTGGGGACAGCTCCCAGCACAGATACGCAGTATTTT. It translates to CASSLGTAPSTDTQYF.

The gene calls are TRBV7-9 and TRBJ2-5; no definite D call. Trimming left V 5 bases short and J 5 bases short, with 18 bases between. Germline values: CDR1 SEHNR, CDR2 FQNEAQ (reference sequence). The CDR3 has 15 amino acids. The DNA of the CDR3 is TGTGCCAGCAGCGAAAAAGACCGGGTCGGGGAGACCCAGTACTTC. Amino acids: CASSEKDRVGETQYF.

The chain combines TRBV19 with TRBJ1-6, with D unclear. The CDR3 contains 14 residues. Germline lookup yields CDR1 LNHDA and CDR2 SQIVND (reference sequence). Trimming stripped 4 bases from V and 5 bases from J, with 9 bases between. The CDR3 protein is CASSTGDNNSPLHF. As DNA, the CDR3 is TGTGCCAGTAGTACGGGAGATAATAATTCACCCCTCCACTTT.

This clone has more than one count but fewer than ten. This chain joins TRBV5-4 and TRBJ2-5; TRBD2 aligns across 9 bases. Germline CDR1 is SGHNT and CDR2 is YYREEE (reference sequence). The CDR3 covers 15 residues. V dropped 6 bases and J dropped 4; count of bases not matched to a gene: 10. The CDR3 is CASTAGGRATETQYF. CDR3 nucleotides: TGTGCCAGCACCGCCGGCGGGAGGGCCACAGAGACCCAGTACTTC.

The chain couples TRBV21-1 to TRBJ2-7; the table's D call TRBD1 went unverified against the DNA. TRBV21-1 is flagged as a pseudogene. The CDR3 extends over 20 amino acids. Here the CDR3 reads CASSRPSQLLPGQGSYEQYF. The CDR3 DNA reads TGTGCCAGCAGCCGACCCAGTCAACTACTTCCGGGACAGGGCTCCTACGAGCAGTACTTC.

This clone has more than one count but fewer than ten. V gene TRBV7-2 combines with J gene TRBJ1-2; D unresolved. Germline V CDR1 and CDR2: SGHTA, FQGNSA. The CDR3 length is 12 residues. V gave up 5 bases and J gave up 7 bases, with 11 bases separating them. Here the CDR3 DNA reads TGTGCCAGCAGCCGAGACTCGGGTGGCTACACCTTC. Amino acids: CASSRDSGGYTF.

The chain couples TRBV28 to TRBJ2-7, with TRBD2 identical over 10 bases. Germline CDR1 and CDR2: MDHEN and SYDVKM. This CDR3 has 13 amino acids. J lost 6 bases, V lost 9 bases, and 8 bases had no gene match. The CDR3 is CASRTSGLGEQYF. For the CDR3, the DNA is TGTGCCAGTAGGACTAGCGGTTTGGGCGAGCAGTACTTC.

The rearrangement joins TRBV29-1 to TRBJ1-4; D remains unclear. Germline values: CDR1 SQVTM, CDR2 ANQGSEA. The CDR3 loop spans 14 amino acids. The V gene lost 4 bases and the J gene lost 1 base, with 10 bases spanning the gap. The CDR3 DNA is TGCAGCGTTGCGGGATTTGGAACTAATGAAAAACTGTTTTTT. Amino acid sequence: CSVAGFGTNEKLFF.

The table lists this clone with a few counts. The chain joins TRBV2 to TRBJ1-2, with 7 nucleotides matching TRBD1. Looked up from germline, CDR1 is SNHLY and CDR2 is FYNNEI. There are 15 residues in the CDR3. Trimming removed 6 bases from V and 0 bases from J; junction bases left unmatched: 7. This CDR3 is CASRAQGEANYGYTF. CDR3 nucleotide sequence: TGTGCCAGCAGGGCTCAGGGGGAGGCTAACTATGGCTACACCTTC.

Only a few counts were recorded for this clone. V gene TRBV7-3 combines with J gene TRBJ2-2; D might be TRBD1 (6 bases). Germline CDR1 SGHTA, CDR2 FQGTGA. There are 15 residues in the CDR3. V lost 2 bases to trimming and J lost 2 bases, with 9 bases between them. This CDR3 reads CASSLGGRNTGELFF. The CDR3, as DNA: TGTGCCAGCAGCTTAGGGGGCAGAAACACCGGGGAGCTGTTTTTT. The full variable domain, rest sourced from reference TRBV7-3 and TRBJ2-2, is GAGVSQTPSNKVTEKGKYVELRCDPISGHTALYWYRQSLGQGPEFLIYFQGTGAADDSGLPNDRFFAVRPEGSVSTLKIQRTERGDSAVYLCASSLGGRNTGELFFGEGSRLTVL.